The 23 T cell receptor beta chains presented below share a single source sample, sequenced in a study of regulatory T cells in long-lasting Graves disease. Both iRepertoire HTBI primers and Arm-PCR of CDR3 regions were used to build the TCR beta libraries. TCRdb re-analysed the multiplex PCR reads in MiXCR, keeping a single row per CDR3 protein. Of 400,000 to 450,000 distinct CDR3 sequences listed, 15% were seen once; the top ten hold roughly 17%. Time point specified: newly diagnosed GD, antithyroid drugs for less than 3 months. PBMC-derived RNA was used for the TCR library. These records were also assigned to another study, of T cells in Graves' hyperthyroidism and ophthalmopathy.

The specimen comprised peripheral blood mononuclear cells (PBMCs), sampled at new diagnosis, from a patient treated with antithyroid drugs. All receptors derive from a woman in her twenties or thirties with Graves disease.

The chain recombines TRBV10-1 with TRBJ1-1, with a possible D match to TRBD1 (6 bases). Trimming pared 8 bases from V and 1 base from J, leaving 14 bases between. Germline values: CDR1 WNHNN, CDR2 SYGVQD (reference sequence). This CDR3 is built from 14 residues. The CDR3 sequence is CASRKDRRNTEAFF. For the CDR3, the DNA is TGCGCCAGCCGAAAAGACAGGAGGAACACTGAAGCTTTCTTT.

V usage is TRBV18 and J usage is TRBJ2-7; 8 nucleotides line up with TRBD2. V lost 6 bases, J lost 1 base, and 11 bases stayed unmatched. This CDR3 has 16 amino acids. Germline assignment: CDR1 KGHSH and CDR2 LQKENI. The CDR3 sequence: CASSSGGGLGSYEQYF. The CDR3 DNA follows: TGTGCCAGCTCCTCCGGGGGGGGCCTAGGATCCTACGAGCAGTACTTC.

Of note for this clonotype: A much larger clone lies a single base off, so this may be a read error. This rearrangement joins TRBV20-1 to TRBJ2-3, with 7 positions matching TRBD2. Germline V CDR1 and CDR2: DFQATT, SNEGSKA (reference sequence). This CDR3 has 19 amino acids. CDR3 amino acids: CSAINHLPSGGRVTDTQCF. The CDR3 DNA is TGCAGTGCTATTAACCACCTCCCCTCCGGCGGGAGAGTGACAGATACGCAGTGTTTT.

This clonotype was picked up a small number of times. This chain uses TRBV7-6 with TRBJ2-2, with TRBD2 matching 16 bases. Germline values: CDR1 SGHVS, CDR2 FNYEAQ. The V and J ends lost 1 base and 2 bases, in that order; junction bases with no gene match: 4. The CDR3 runs 19 residues. CDR3: CASSLVGTSGRANTGELFF. The CDR3 nucleotides read TGTGCCAGCAGCTTAGTTGGGACTAGCGGGAGGGCCAACACCGGGGAGCTGTTTTTT.

This clonotype came up many times. The J gene is TRBJ2-2, the V gene TRBV19; 7 nucleotides agree with TRBD2. The V segment lost 6 bases and the J segment 3 bases; nucleotides outside the gene matches: 13. Germline CDR1 and CDR2: LNHDA and SQIVND (reference sequence). This CDR3 contains 17 residues. The CDR3 sequence is CASSNGLGTTYTGELFF. CDR3 bases: TGTGCCAGTAGCAATGGCCTCGGGACTACCTACACCGGGGAGCTGTTTTTT.

This clonotype was picked up many times. This rearrangement joins TRBV10-3 to TRBJ2-7; D gene uncertain. CDR3 length: 9 amino acids. Germline CDR1 and CDR2: ENHRY and SYGVKD. Trimming left V 8 bases short and J 5 bases short, with 4 bases between. CDR3 in amino acids: CAIGDEQYF. CDR3 in DNA: TGTGCCATCGGAGACGAGCAGTACTTC.

This clonotype was seen ten or more times. The chain recombines TRBV6-1 with TRBJ2-7; 15 bases line up with TRBD2. Per germline, CDR1 MNHNS and CDR2 SASEGT. CDR3 length: 15 amino acids. V was pared by 8 bases and J by 5 bases, with 7 bases of the junction left unmatched. CDR3 sequence reads: CASAGLAGGTDEQYF. DNA for the CDR3: TGTGCCAGCGCGGGACTAGCGGGAGGAACCGACGAGCAGTACTTC.

This clonotype was picked up many times. Because the CDR3's place on the DNA is in doubt, the DNA is left out and the CDR3 is given as listed by TCRdb. The V and J genes are TRBV20-1 and TRBJ2-5; the D call TRBD1 from the table was never checked on the DNA. Germline CDR1 DFQATT, CDR2 SNEGSKA (reference sequence). Termini included, the CDR3 measures 14 amino acids. The CDR3 here is CSARVGGGTSIWTF.

The V call is TRBV3-1, the J call TRBJ2-2, with no clear D. Trimming pared 7 bases from V and 8 bases from J, leaving 11 bases between. This CDR3 is 12 amino acids long. Germline V gene lookup returns CDR1 LGHDT and CDR2 YNNKEL (reference sequence). The DNA for the CDR3 is TGTGCCAGCACCCCCTCTCTAGGGGAGCTGTTTTTT. Protein: CASTPSLGELFF.

This clonotype was seen many times. This chain uses TRBV7-3 with TRBJ2-1; 11 positions agree with TRBD2. CDR1 SGHTA and CDR2 FQGTGA come from the germline V gene. This CDR3 contains 17 residues. V was clipped by 4 bases and J by 5 bases; unmatched bases: 10. CDR3 DNA sequence: TGTGCCAGCAGCTATTCTGGGGGGACTAGCGGAAACAATGAGCAGTTCTTC. Translated, it gives CASSYSGGTSGNNEQFF.

The chain links TRBV5-6 to TRBJ2-1; TRBD2 agrees at 10 bases. The J segment lost 8 bases and the V segment lost 3 bases, leaving 2 bases of the junction unmatched. Germline CDR1 reads SGHDT; CDR2 reads YYEEEE. The CDR3 is 13 amino acids. The CDR3 bases are TGTGCCAGCAGCTATAGCGGGAGGCATGAGCAGTTCTTC. Amino acid sequence: CASSYSGRHEQFF.

This clonotype was detected ten times or more. The V and J genes are TRBV28 and TRBJ2-1; perhaps TRBD2 as D (5 bases). The germline CDR1 and CDR2 sequences are MDHEN and SYDVKM. The CDR3 contains 14 residues. Trimming cost V 5 bases and J 9 bases, with 17 bases left between them. Here the CDR3 reads CASSLTGEAGEQFF. The CDR3 DNA reads TGTGCCAGCAGTCTGACCGGGGAAGCCGGTGAGCAGTTCTTC.

This clonotype was detected ten times or more. The chain combines TRBV7-9 with TRBJ1-4; TRBD1 agrees at 8 bases. Germline V CDR1 and CDR2: SEHNR, FQNEAQ (reference sequence). There are 15 residues in the CDR3. Trimming cost V 5 bases and J 0 bases; bases outside gene matches: 2. The CDR3 loop is CASSADRATNEKLFF. The CDR3 coding sequence is TGTGCCAGCAGCGCGGACAGGGCAACTAATGAAAAACTGTTTTTT.

This clonotype was seen only a few times. The V call is TRBV20-1, the J call TRBJ2-5; D could derive from TRBD1 or TRBD2 (6 bases each). The V gene lost 5 bases and the J gene lost 5 bases, with 18 bases spanning the gap. Germline lookup yields CDR1 DFQATT and CDR2 SNEGSKA (reference sequence). The CDR3 contains 14 residues. DNA of the CDR3: TGCAGTGCTTTCCGGGGGCAGGGGTATGAGACCCAGTACTTC. This encodes CSAFRGQGYETQYF.

Concerning this clonotype itself: Since a much larger clone is just one base distant, this may be a read error. The gene calls are TRBV7-8 and TRBJ2-3, with 8 bases that match TRBD2. The J call is doubtful: the DNA matches TRBJ2-7 better. CDR3 size: 14 residues. The germline V gene has CDR1 SGHVS and CDR2 FQNEAQ. In nucleotides, the CDR3 is TGTGCCAGCAGCCCGATTGCTAGCGGGCGAGGGCAGTACTTC. Its protein is CASSPIASGRGQYF.

The chain recombines TRBV9 with TRBJ2-7; 9 nucleotides agree with TRBD1. J was trimmed by 5 bases and V by 0 bases; bases with no gene match: 6. Germline-derived CDR1 and CDR2 are SGDLS and YYNGEE. The length of the CDR3 is 15 residues. The CDR3 DNA reads TGTGCCAGCAGCGTAGGATGGGACAGGGCCCACGAGCAGTACTTC. Translated: CASSVGWDRAHEQYF.

This clonotype was observed a handful of times. V usage is TRBV10-1 and J usage is TRBJ2-5; 11 bases align to TRBD1. V shed 0 bases and J 4 bases; nucleotides not matched to a gene: 1. The CDR3 has 15 residues. Looked up from germline, CDR1 is WNHNN and CDR2 is SYGVQD (reference sequence). The CDR3 bases are TGCGCCAGCAGTGAGTCGGACAGGGGGCGAGAGACCCAGTACTTC. Translation gives CASSESDRGRETQYF.

This clonotype was observed at least ten times. V is TRBV19 and J is TRBJ2-7; D is possibly TRBD1 or TRBD2 (6 bases each). Trimming stripped 3 bases from V and 3 bases from J, with 15 bases between. The germline V gene has CDR1 LNHDA and CDR2 SQIVND (reference sequence). This CDR3 region has 15 residues. The CDR3 DNA sequence: TGTGCCAGTAGTATCGGCTCTGGAGGGGGCTACGAGCAGTACTTC. This sequence encodes CASSIGSGGGYEQYF.

In its sample, this clonotype was seen many times. The chain joins TRBV7-6 to TRBJ2-1, with D tentatively TRBD2 (6 bases). Trimming pared 1 base from V and 8 bases from J, leaving 24 bases between. This CDR3 is 18 amino acids long. The germline V gene encodes CDR1 SGHVS and CDR2 FNYEAQ. The CDR3 sequence is CASSLGTARGGMGDEQFF. CDR3 sequence (DNA): TGTGCCAGCAGCTTAGGAACGGCCCGAGGCGGGATGGGCGATGAGCAGTTCTTC.

The sample holds a few counts of this clonotype. The chain employs TRBV12-3 or TRBV12-4 and TRBJ2-3; TRBD2 agrees at 8 bases. This CDR3 has 14 residues. V lost 3 bases and J lost 6; bases outside the gene matches: 5. The CDR3 DNA reads as TGTGCCAGCAGTTTGGGCGGGAGGCGGGATACGCAGTATTTT. This codes for CASSLGGRRDTQYF.

This clonotype was seen repeatedly, ten times or more. V usage is TRBV7-2 and J usage is TRBJ2-1; D unresolved. The CDR3 runs to 15 residues. V lost 3 bases to trimming and J lost 1 base, with 10 bases between them. The germline gives CDR1 SGHTA, CDR2 FQGNSA. CDR3 DNA: TGTGCCAGCAGCTTGATTGGGTTTTCCTACAATGAGCAGTTCTTC. Protein sequence: CASSLIGFSYNEQFF. Combining the CDR3 with reference TRBV7-2 and TRBJ2-1 gives the whole variable domain GAGVSQSPSNKVTEKGKDVELRCDPISGHTALYWYRQSLGQGLEFLIYFQGNSAPDKSGLPSDRFSAERTGGSVSTLTIQRTQQEDSAVYLCASSLIGFSYNEQFFGPGTRLTVL.

This clonotype was detected only a few times. The chain employs TRBV9 and TRBJ1-3, with D uncertain. The CDR3 has 14 amino acids. CDR1 and CDR2 from the germline V gene are SGDLS and YYNGEE. The V end lost 0 bases, the J end lost 2 bases, and 6 bases lay between the germline ends. CDR3 nucleotide sequence: TGTGCCAGCAGCGTAGGCTGGACTGGAAACACCATATATTTT. Translated: CASSVGWTGNTIYF.

The sample holds many counts of this clonotype. The chain employs TRBV4-2 and TRBJ2-2; no firm D call. V was pared by 8 bases and J by 7 bases, with 17 bases between. CDR3 length equals 14 residues. Germline CDR1 reads LGHNA; CDR2 reads YNFKEQ. Written as DNA, the CDR3 is TGTGCCAGCCTTGACGAGAGAAAGGGCGGGGAGCTGTTTTTT. Translated, it gives CASLDERKGGELFF.